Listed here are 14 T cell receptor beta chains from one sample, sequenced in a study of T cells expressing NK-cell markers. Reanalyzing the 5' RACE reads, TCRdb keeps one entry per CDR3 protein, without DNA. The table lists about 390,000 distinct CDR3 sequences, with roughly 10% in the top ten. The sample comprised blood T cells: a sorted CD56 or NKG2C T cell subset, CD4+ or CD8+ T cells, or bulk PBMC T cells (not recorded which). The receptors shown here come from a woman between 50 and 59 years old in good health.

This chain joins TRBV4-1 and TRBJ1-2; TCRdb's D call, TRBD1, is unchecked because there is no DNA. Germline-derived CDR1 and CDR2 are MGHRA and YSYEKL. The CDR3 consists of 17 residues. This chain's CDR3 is CASSPGTGRSQGLGYTF.

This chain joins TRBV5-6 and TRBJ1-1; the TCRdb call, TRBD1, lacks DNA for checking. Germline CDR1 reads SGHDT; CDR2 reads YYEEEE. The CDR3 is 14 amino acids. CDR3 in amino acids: CASSPLGGSTEAFF.

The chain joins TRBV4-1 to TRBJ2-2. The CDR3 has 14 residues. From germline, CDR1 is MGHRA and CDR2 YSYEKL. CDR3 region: CASSQDTSSRELFF.

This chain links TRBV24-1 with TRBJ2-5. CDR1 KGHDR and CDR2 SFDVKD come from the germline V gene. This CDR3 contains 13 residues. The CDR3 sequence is CATSEHMEETQYF.

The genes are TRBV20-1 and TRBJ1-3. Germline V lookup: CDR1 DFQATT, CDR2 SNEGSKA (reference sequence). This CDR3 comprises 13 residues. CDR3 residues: CSAGTVSGNTIYF.

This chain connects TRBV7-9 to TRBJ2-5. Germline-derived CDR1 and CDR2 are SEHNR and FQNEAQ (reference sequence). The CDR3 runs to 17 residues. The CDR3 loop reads CASSSETSGYGKETQYF.

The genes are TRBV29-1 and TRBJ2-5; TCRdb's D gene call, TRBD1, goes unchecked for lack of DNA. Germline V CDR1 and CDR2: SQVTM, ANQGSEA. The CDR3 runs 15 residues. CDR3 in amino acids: CSVGQTGMVYETQYF.

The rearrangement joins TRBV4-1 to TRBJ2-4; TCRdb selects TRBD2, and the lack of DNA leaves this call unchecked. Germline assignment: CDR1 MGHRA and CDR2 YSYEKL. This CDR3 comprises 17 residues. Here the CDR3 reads CASSSEGFRIAKNIQYF.

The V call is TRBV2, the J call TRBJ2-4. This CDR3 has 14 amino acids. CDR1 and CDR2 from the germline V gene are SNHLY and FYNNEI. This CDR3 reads CASSGSEAKNIQYF.

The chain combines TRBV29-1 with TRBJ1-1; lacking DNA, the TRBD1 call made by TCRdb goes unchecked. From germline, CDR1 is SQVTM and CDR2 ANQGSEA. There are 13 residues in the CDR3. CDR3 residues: CSGSVGGAPEAFF. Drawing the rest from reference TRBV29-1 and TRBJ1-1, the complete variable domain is SAVISQKPSRDICQRGTSLTIQCQVDSQVTMMFWYRQQPGQSLTLIATANQGSEATYESGFVIDKFPISRPNLTFSTLTVSNMSPEDSSIYLCSGSVGGAPEAFFGQGTRLTVV.

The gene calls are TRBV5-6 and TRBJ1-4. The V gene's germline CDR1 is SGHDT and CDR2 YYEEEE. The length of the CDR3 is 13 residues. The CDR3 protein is CASSFAAGRTVIF. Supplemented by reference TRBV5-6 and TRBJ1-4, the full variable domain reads DAGVTQSPTHLIKTRGQQVTLRCSPKSGHDTVSWYQQALGQGPQFIFQYYEEEERQRGNFPDRFSGHQFPNYSSELNVNALLLGDSALYLCASSFAAGRTVIFGSGTQLSVL.

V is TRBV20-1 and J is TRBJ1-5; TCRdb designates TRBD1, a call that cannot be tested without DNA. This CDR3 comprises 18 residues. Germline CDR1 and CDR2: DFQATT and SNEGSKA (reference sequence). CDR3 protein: CSARGHDRETNSNQPQHF.

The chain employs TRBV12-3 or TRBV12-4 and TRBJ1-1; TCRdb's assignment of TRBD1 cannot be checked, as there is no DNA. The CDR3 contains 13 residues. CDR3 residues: CASSFSTGQEAFF.

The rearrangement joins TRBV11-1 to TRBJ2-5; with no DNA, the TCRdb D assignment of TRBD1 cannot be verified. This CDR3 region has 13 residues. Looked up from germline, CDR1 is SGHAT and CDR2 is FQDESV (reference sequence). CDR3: CASSLLDRGTQYF.